The 28 T cell receptor beta chains listed next were all sequenced from one sample in a study of T cells of healthy individuals. TCRdb fed the 5' RACE reads into MiXCR, producing one record per CDR3 protein. The profile shows about 41,000 distinct CDR3 sequences, approximately 5% of them singletons. These receptors were obtained from a human donor in good health.

This clonotype has a count of ten or more. CDR3 region: CATSDSTGGADTQYF. The CDR3 DNA reads TGTGCCACCAGTGATTCTACAGGGGGCGCAGATACGCAGTATTTT. This sequence joins TRBV24-1 and TRBJ2-3; 9 bases agree with TRBD1. CDR1 is KGHDR, CDR2 SFDVKD, per germline. The length of the CDR3 is 15 residues. Unmatched junction bases numbered 3, after V lost 2 bases and J lost 4 bases.

This clonotype has only a few counts. This chain joins TRBV20-1 and TRBJ2-1; unclear D gene. The CDR3 loop spans 11 amino acids. Germline CDR1 DFQATT, CDR2 SNEGSKA (reference sequence). V was shortened by 2 bases and J by 10 bases, with 9 bases between the two germline ends. CDR3 region: CSARNKVEQFF. Written as DNA, the CDR3 is TGCAGTGCTAGAAATAAGGTGGAGCAGTTCTTC.

This clonotype was picked up many times. The chain joins TRBV12-3 or TRBV12-4 to TRBJ2-5; TRBD2 aligns across 8 bases. V was clipped by 7 bases and J by 4 bases; unmatched bases: 14. This CDR3 contains 16 residues. CDR3 sequence: CASTWLVSGGSETQYF. The CDR3 DNA reads as TGTGCCAGCACCTGGCTCGTCAGCGGGGGCTCAGAGACCCAGTACTTC.

This clonotype was detected many times. The CDR3 reads CASRTGTGRSGRICEQYF. CDR3 nucleotides: TGTGCCTCCCGGACCGGGACAGGTCGTAGCGGGAGGATCTGCGAGCAGTACTTC. The chain has TRBV24-1 and TRBJ2-7, with 10 bases matching TRBD2. Per the germline V gene, CDR1 is KGHDR and CDR2 is SFDVKD. This CDR3 comprises 18 residues. The junction had 25 bases not matched to a gene; V was cut back by 12 bases and J by 6 bases.

This clonotype was counted many times. The chain uses TRBV7-9 and TRBJ2-4; D may be TRBD1 (6 bases). CDR3 size: 16 residues. Trimming removed 3 bases from V and 7 bases from J, with 19 bases in between. In germline, CDR1 is SEHNR, CDR2 FQNEAQ (reference sequence). The CDR3 bases are TGTGCCAGCAGCTTTCATCAGGGGACGAGGGTGAACATTCAGTACTTC. Protein: CASSFHQGTRVNIQYF.

The rearrangement uses TRBV5-1 and TRBJ2-3, with 7 nucleotides matching TRBD1. J was trimmed by 2 bases and V by 0 bases; bases with no gene match: 6. This CDR3 is 16 amino acids long. The V gene's germline CDR1 is SGHRS and CDR2 YFSETQ. DNA for the CDR3: TGCGCCAGCAGCTTGGGGGACAGACCCCTCACAGATACGCAGTATTTT. This translates into CASSLGDRPLTDTQYF.

The chain has TRBV4-1 and TRBJ1-1, with D perhaps TRBD1 (5 bases). The CDR3 is made up of 15 amino acids. CDR1 and CDR2 from the germline V gene are MGHRA and YSYEKL. Trimming pared 5 bases from V and 0 bases from J, leaving 13 bases between. The CDR3 nucleotides are TGCGCCAGCAGCTCGGGACGGTCAATGAACACTGAAGCTTTCTTT. Translating it yields CASSSGRSMNTEAFF.

There are a few counts of this clonotype. The chain links TRBV7-9 to TRBJ1-1; 9 bases match TRBD1. V shed 5 bases and J 7 bases; nucleotides not matched to a gene: 8. CDR1 is SEHNR and CDR2 is FQNEAQ in the germline V gene (reference sequence). The length of the CDR3 is 14 residues. Here the CDR3 reads CASSGTGRGGEAFF. CDR3 coding DNA: TGTGCCAGCAGCGGGACAGGGCGGGGTGGTGAAGCTTTCTTT.

This rearrangement joins TRBV20-1 to TRBJ1-3; D gene uncertain. Trimming cost V 6 bases and J 4 bases, with 10 bases left between them. The CDR3 is 12 amino acids. The V gene's germline CDR1 is DFQATT and CDR2 SNEGSKA (reference sequence). CDR3 in amino acids: CSATAGGNTIYF. CDR3 coding DNA: TGCAGTGCAACGGCTGGGGGAAACACCATATATTTT.

In this sample, this clonotype turned up many times. The V call is TRBV12-3 or TRBV12-4, the J call TRBJ1-5; D remains unclear. The germline V and J ends were trimmed by 3 bases and 9 bases, with 9 bases remaining between them. The CDR3 consists of 12 residues. In DNA form, the CDR3 reads TGTGCCAGCAGTTTTCGGGGTGCGCCCCAGCATTTT. Translated, it gives CASSFRGAPQHF.

This clonotype has a count of ten or more. This sequence joins TRBV29-1 and TRBJ1-1, with a weak D call TRBD1 (6 bases). The germline V gene has CDR1 SQVTM and CDR2 ANQGSEA. CDR3 size: 13 residues. The V gene lost 6 bases and the J gene lost 4 bases, with 15 bases spanning the gap. Written as DNA, the CDR3 is TGCAGCGTGGGGGCAGAGCAAGGCACTGAAGCTTTCTTT. It specifies CSVGAEQGTEAFF.

DNA of the CDR3: TGTGCCAGCAGTACGAAGGGACTAGCGGGAGGGCCCACAGATACGCAGTATTTT. Protein product: CASSTKGLAGGPTDTQYF. The chain couples TRBV2 to TRBJ2-3; TRBD2 matches at 16 bases. Trimming cost V 5 bases and J 2 bases; bases outside gene matches: 7. Germline V CDR1 and CDR2: SNHLY, FYNNEI. The CDR3 contains 18 residues.

The chain recombines TRBV3-1 with TRBJ2-5; 10 nucleotides align to TRBD2. Germline CDR1 LGHDT, CDR2 YNNKEL (reference sequence). V lost 4 bases, J lost 1 base, and 6 bases stayed unmatched. The CDR3 length is 16 residues. CDR3 loop: CASSRRSGGAQETQYF. CDR3 DNA: TGTGCCAGCAGCCGACGAAGCGGGGGGGCCCAAGAGACCCAGTACTTC.

Ten or more counts support this clonotype. The chain links TRBV5-1 to TRBJ2-5; no clear D. Germline values: CDR1 SGHRS, CDR2 YFSETQ. This CDR3 has 13 amino acids. Trimming shortened V by 3 bases and J by 4 bases, and 10 bases separated the two germline ends. The CDR3 here is CASSSELAETQYF. The CDR3 bases are TGCGCCAGCAGCTCAGAACTCGCAGAGACCCAGTACTTC.

This clonotype was recorded many times. The chain has TRBV7-9 and TRBJ2-3; 14 bases match TRBD2. V trimming: 5 bases; J trimming: 2 bases; junction bases outside the gene matches: 15. This CDR3 has 20 amino acids. The germline gives CDR1 SEHNR, CDR2 FQNEAQ (reference sequence). The CDR3 nucleotides read TGTGCCAGCAGCCCAGCTTTCCCGGGACTAGCGGGAGCCTACACAGATACGCAGTATTTT. It encodes CASSPAFPGLAGAYTDTQYF.

This clonotype was seen a handful of times. This chain joins TRBV4-1 and TRBJ2-1; TRBD2 might be the D (5 bases). The CDR3 totals 17 residues. Germline CDR1 MGHRA, CDR2 YSYEKL. The V gene lost 4 bases and the J gene lost 0 bases, with 16 bases spanning the gap. This CDR3 is CASSRSFEAVSYNEQFF. In DNA, the CDR3 is TGCGCCAGCAGCCGAAGCTTTGAAGCGGTCTCCTACAATGAGCAGTTCTTC.

Ten or more counts support this clonotype. This chain uses TRBV2 with TRBJ2-2; D unclear. The V gene lost 2 bases and the J gene lost 2 bases, with 6 bases spanning the gap. This CDR3 spans 14 amino acids. Germline V gene data show CDR1 as SNHLY and CDR2 as FYNNEI. DNA of the CDR3: TGTGCCAGCAGTGAAAGCGTTAACACCGGGGAGCTGTTTTTT. Translated: CASSESVNTGELFF.

The sample holds many counts of this clonotype. The chain uses TRBV3-1 and TRBJ2-7; D uncertain. The germline V and J ends were trimmed by 1 base and 1 base, with 5 bases remaining between them. Germline values: CDR1 LGHDT, CDR2 YNNKEL (reference sequence). The CDR3 totals 13 residues. CDR3: CASSQGLSYEQYF. The CDR3, as DNA: TGTGCCAGCAGCCAAGGACTGTCCTACGAGCAGTACTTC.

This clonotype came up many times. Here the CDR3 DNA reads TGTGCCAGCAGCTTAGCCGGGGCAGGGGTGTACGAGCAGTACTTC. Its translation is CASSLAGAGVYEQYF. This rearrangement joins TRBV7-2 to TRBJ2-7, with D perhaps matching TRBD1 (6 bases). This CDR3 contains 15 residues. Trimming left V 0 bases short and J 4 bases short, with 13 bases between. Germline CDR1 reads SGHTA; CDR2 reads FQGNSA.

This clonotype turned up a few times. This rearrangement joins TRBV3-1 to TRBJ2-1; 11 bases are a match to TRBD2. The CDR3 has 18 amino acids. V trimming: 5 bases; J trimming: 1 base; junction bases outside the gene matches: 10. CDR1 is LGHDT and CDR2 is YNNKEL in the germline V gene (reference sequence). For the CDR3, the DNA is TGTGCCAGCAGCACTGGACTAGCGGGCCTACTTTCCTACAATGAGCAGTTCTTC. As protein: CASSTGLAGLLSYNEQFF.

This clonotype came up many times. The chain combines TRBV7-9 with TRBJ1-2, with D possibly being TRBD1 (5 bases). This CDR3 region has 12 residues. The V end lost 3 bases, the J end lost 13 bases, and 15 bases lay between the germline ends. Germline-derived CDR1 and CDR2 are SEHNR and FQNEAQ (reference sequence). CDR3 bases: TGTGCCAGCAGCTTTCTGGCAGGGTGGGCCACCTTC. It translates to CASSFLAGWATF.

The V call is TRBV19, the J call TRBJ2-7; the D gene is possibly TRBD1 (5 bases). This CDR3 contains 11 residues. Trimming took 10 bases from V and 2 from J, leaving 9 bases between them. The germline CDR1 and CDR2 sequences are LNHDA and SQIVND (reference sequence). In nucleotides, the CDR3 is TGTGCCACCAGGGCGGCCTACGAGCAGTACTTC. Translating it yields CATRAAYEQYF.

This clonotype showed up just a few times. This chain connects TRBV28 to TRBJ2-7, with D possibly being TRBD2 (5 bases). The CDR3 spans 14 residues. Germline assignment: CDR1 MDHEN and CDR2 SYDVKM. V was clipped by 6 bases and J by 0 bases, with 12 bases between them. Written as DNA, the CDR3 is TGTGCCAGCAGCTCATCCGGGGACTCCTACGAGCAGTACTTC. This gives the protein CASSSSGDSYEQYF.

This clonotype occurred many times. The J gene is TRBJ1-5, the V gene TRBV6-6; possibly TRBD1 for D (5 bases). The CDR3 is 15 residues long. V was clipped by 4 bases and J by 3 bases, with 13 bases between them. Per the germline V gene, CDR1 is MNHNY and CDR2 is SVGAGI (reference sequence). The CDR3 loop reads CASSWEGDFNQPQHF. CDR3 nucleotides: TGTGCCAGCAGTTGGGAAGGGGACTTCAATCAGCCCCAGCATTTT.

V usage is TRBV27 and J usage is TRBJ1-2; TRBD1 matches at 9 bases. The CDR3 length is 14 residues. V lost 1 base to trimming and J lost 8 bases; unmatched junction nucleotides: 5. CDR1 and CDR2 from the germline V gene are MNHEY and SMNVEV (reference sequence). This chain's CDR3 is CASSLLDRGYGYTF. Here the CDR3 DNA reads TGTGCCAGCAGTTTATTGGACAGGGGATACGGCTACACCTTC.

This clonotype is medium-sized (0.01 to 0.1%). The V gene is TRBV7-6, the J gene TRBJ2-3, with D unresolved. Germline CDR1 reads SGHVS; CDR2 reads FNYEAQ. V was trimmed by 5 bases and J by 0 bases, leaving 3 bases between them. This CDR3 has 12 amino acids. The DNA for the CDR3 is TGTGCCAGCAGCCTTAGCACAGATACGCAGTATTTT. This codes for CASSLSTDTQYF. The full variable domain, its missing parts supplied by reference TRBV7-6 and TRBJ2-3, is GAGVSQSPRYKVTKRGQDVALRCDPISGHVSLYWYRQALGQGPEFLTYFNYEAQQDKSGLPNDRFSAERPEGSISTLTIQRTEQRDSAMYRCASSLSTDTQYFGPGTRLTVL.

This clonotype was picked up many times. The chain recombines TRBV5-5 with TRBJ1-2; maybe TRBD1 (5 bases). The V end lost 2 bases, the J end lost 1 base, and 15 bases lay between the germline ends. The length of the CDR3 is 16 residues. Germline values: CDR1 SGHKS, CDR2 YYEKEE (reference sequence). The DNA of the CDR3 is TGTGCCAGCAGCTTTAACACAGGTAGCCTTAACTATGGCTACACCTTC. The encoded protein is CASSFNTGSLNYGYTF.

This clonotype was counted ten times or more. The chain couples TRBV7-8 to TRBJ2-3; 8 bases are a match to TRBD1. This CDR3 has 16 residues. Germline-derived CDR1 and CDR2 are SGHVS and FQNEAQ. V shed 1 base, J shed 6 bases, and the junction held 9 bases outside the gene matches. Here the CDR3 reads CASSLVRDRITDTQYF. CDR3 coding DNA: TGTGCCAGCAGCTTAGTCCGGGACAGGATCACCGATACGCAGTATTTT. The full variable domain, in which reference TRBV7-8 and TRBJ2-3 provide the parts outside the CDR3, is GAGVSQSPRYKVAKRGQDVALRCDPISGHVSLFWYQQALGQGPEFLTYFQNEAQLDKSGLPSDRFFAERPEGSVSTLKIQRTQQEDSAVYLCASSLVRDRITDTQYFGPGTRLTVL.